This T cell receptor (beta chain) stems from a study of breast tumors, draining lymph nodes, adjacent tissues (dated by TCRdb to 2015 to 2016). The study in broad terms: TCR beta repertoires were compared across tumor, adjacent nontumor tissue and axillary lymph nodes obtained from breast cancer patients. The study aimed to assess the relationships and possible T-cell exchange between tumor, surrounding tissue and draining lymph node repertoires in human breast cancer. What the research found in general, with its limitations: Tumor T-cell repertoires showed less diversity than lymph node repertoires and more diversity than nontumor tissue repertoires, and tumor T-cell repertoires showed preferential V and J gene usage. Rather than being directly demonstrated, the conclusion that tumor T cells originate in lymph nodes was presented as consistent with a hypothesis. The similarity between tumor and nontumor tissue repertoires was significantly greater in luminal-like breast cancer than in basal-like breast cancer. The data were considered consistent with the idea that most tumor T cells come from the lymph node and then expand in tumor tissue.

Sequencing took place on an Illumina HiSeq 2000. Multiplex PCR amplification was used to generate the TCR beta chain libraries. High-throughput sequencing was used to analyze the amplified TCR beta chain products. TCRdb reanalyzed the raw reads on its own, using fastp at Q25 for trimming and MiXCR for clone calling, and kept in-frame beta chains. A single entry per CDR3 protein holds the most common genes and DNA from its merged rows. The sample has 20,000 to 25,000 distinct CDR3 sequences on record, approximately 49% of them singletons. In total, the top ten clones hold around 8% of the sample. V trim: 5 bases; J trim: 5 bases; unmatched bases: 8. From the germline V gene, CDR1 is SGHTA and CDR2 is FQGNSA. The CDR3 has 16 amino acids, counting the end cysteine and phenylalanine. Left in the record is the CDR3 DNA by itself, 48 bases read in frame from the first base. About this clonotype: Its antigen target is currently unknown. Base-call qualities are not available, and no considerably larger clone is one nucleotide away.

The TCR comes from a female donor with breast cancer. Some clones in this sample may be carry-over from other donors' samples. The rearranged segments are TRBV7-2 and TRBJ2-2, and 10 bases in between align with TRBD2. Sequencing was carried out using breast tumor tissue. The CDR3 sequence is CASSQASGSMTGELFF. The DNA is TGTGCCAGCAGCCAAGCTAGCGGGAGTATGACCGGGGAGCTGTTTTTT.